The TCR beta chain described here comes from a study of regulatory T cells in long-lasting Graves disease. The TCR beta library used iRepertoire HTBI primers with Arm-PCR amplification of CDR3. A single record per CDR3 protein comes from TCRdb applying MiXCR to the multiplex PCR reads. The top ten hold 42% of the sample, which has 600,000 to 800,000 distinct CDR3 sequences, around 30% seen once. The CDR3 contains 15 residues. Trimming at V came to 6 bases and at J to 5 bases, leaving 10 bases not matched to a gene. Points from the study as a whole: Shared public clonotypes totalled about 2,800 in persistent patients, compared with some 920 in new patients.

Time point meaning: persistent/refractory GD, antithyroid drugs over 5 years with positive TRAb. The TCR library was made from RNA that had been extracted from PBMCs in TRIzol. This clonotype was found many times. Its antigen is undetermined. The material sequenced was peripheral blood mononuclear cells (PBMCs), taken when the disease was refractory, from a patient treated with antithyroid drugs. This chain connects TRBV12-3 or TRBV12-4 to TRBJ1-2; 9 nucleotides align to TRBD1. The TCR comes from a female donor with Graves disease. The CDR3 loop reads CASRRDRDAGYGYTF. The CDR3 DNA reads TGTGCCAGCAGACGGGACAGGGACGCGGGGTATGGCTACACCTTC.